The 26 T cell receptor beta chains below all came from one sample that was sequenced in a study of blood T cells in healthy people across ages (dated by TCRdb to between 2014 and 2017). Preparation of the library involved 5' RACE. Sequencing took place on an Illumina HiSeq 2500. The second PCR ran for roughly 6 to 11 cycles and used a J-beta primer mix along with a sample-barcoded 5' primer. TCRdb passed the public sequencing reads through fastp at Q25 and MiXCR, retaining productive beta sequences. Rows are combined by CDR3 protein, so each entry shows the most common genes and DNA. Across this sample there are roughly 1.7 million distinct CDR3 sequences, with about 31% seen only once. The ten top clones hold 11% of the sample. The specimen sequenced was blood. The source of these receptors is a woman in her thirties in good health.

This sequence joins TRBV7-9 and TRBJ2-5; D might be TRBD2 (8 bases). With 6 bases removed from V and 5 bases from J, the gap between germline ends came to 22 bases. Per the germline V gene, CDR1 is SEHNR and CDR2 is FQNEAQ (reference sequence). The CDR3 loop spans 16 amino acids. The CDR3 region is CASSPPGGGMKETQYF. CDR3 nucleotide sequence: TGTGCCAGCAGTCCCCCGGGAGGGGGCATGAAGGAGACCCAGTACTTC.

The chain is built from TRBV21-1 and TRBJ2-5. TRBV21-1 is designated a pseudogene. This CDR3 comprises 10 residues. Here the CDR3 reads CASSRAGRYF. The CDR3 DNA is TGTGCCAGCAGCAGAGCGGGAAGGTACTTC.

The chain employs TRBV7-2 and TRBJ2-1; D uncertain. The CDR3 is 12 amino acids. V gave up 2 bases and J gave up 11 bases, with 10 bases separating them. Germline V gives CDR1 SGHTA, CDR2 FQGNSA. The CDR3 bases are TGTGCCAGCAGCTTATTGCTGACCCAGCAGTTCTTC. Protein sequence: CASSLLLTQQFF. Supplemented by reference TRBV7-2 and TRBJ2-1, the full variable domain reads GAGVSQSPSNKVTEKGKDVELRCDPISGHTALYWYRQSLGQGLEFLIYFQGNSAPDKSGLPSDRFSAERTGGSVSTLTIQRTQQEDSAVYLCASSLLLTQQFFGPGTRLTVL.

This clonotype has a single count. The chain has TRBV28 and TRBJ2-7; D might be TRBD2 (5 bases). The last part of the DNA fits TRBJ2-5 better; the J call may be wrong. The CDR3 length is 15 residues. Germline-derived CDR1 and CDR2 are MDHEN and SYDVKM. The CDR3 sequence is CASSSPSLGGGTQYF. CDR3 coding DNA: TGTGCCAGCAGCTCCCCGTCTCTCGGTGGAGGGACCCAGTACTTC.

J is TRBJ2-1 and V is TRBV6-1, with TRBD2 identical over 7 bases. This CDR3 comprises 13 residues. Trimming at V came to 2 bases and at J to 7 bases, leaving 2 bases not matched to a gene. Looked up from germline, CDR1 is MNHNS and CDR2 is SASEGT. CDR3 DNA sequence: TGTGCCAGCAGTGAATGGGAGGGAAATGAGCAGTTCTTC. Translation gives CASSEWEGNEQFF.

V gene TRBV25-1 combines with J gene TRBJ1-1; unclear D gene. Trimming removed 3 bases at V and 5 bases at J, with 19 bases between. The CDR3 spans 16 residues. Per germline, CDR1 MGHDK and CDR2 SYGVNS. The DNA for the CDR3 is TGTGCCAGCAGTGATCAGAGGGCAGGACGGTTGACTGAAGCTTTCTTT. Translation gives CASSDQRAGRLTEAFF.

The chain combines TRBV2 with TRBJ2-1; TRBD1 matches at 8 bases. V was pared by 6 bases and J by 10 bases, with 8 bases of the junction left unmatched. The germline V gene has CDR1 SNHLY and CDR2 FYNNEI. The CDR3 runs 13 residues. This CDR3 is CASSVQGAREQFF. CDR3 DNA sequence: TGTGCCAGCAGCGTTCAGGGGGCCCGGGAGCAGTTCTTC.

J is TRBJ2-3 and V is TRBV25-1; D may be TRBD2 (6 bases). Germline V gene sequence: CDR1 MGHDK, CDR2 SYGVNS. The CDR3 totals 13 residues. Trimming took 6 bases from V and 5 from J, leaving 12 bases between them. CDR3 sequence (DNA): TGTGCCAGCAGAAAAGAGGGAGGAGATACGCAGTATTTT. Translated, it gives CASRKEGGDTQYF.

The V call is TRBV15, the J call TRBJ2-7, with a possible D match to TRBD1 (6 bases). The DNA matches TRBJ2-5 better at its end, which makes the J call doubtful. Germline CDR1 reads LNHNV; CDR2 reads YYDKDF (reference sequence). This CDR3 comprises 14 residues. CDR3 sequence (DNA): TGTGCCACCAGCGAGGGACAAAGGGAAGAGACCCAGTACTTC. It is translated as CATSEGQREETQYF.

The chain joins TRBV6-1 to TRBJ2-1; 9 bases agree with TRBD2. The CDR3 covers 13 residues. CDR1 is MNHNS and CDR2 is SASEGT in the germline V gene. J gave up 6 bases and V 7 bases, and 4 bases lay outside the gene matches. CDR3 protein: CASTAGGFNEQFF. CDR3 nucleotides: TGTGCCAGCACGGCGGGAGGGTTCAATGAGCAGTTCTTC.

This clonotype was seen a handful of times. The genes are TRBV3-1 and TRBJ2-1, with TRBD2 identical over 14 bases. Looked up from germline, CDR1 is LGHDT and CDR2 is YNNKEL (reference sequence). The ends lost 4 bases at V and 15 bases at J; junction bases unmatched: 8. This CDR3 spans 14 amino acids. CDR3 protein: CASSLGLAGEGVFF. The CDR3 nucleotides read TGTGCCAGCAGCCTGGGACTAGCGGGAGAAGGAGTGTTCTTC.

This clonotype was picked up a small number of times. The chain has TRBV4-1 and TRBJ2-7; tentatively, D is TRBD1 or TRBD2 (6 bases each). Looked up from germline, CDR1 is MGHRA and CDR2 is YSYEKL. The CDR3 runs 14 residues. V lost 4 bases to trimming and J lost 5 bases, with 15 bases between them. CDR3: CASSRVGGWDEQYF. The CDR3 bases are TGCGCCAGCAGCCGCGTAGGGGGGTGGGACGAGCAGTACTTC.

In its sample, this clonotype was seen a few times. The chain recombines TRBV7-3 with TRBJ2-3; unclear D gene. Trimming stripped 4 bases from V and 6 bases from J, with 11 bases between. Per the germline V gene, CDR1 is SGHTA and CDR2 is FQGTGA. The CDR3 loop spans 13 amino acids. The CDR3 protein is CASSYSRLDTQYF. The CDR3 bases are TGTGCCAGCAGCTACTCTAGACTGGATACGCAGTATTTT.

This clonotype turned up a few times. CDR3 sequence reads: CASRISGRDYSTDTQYF. The CDR3 nucleotides read TGTGCCAGCAGAATATCTGGGAGGGACTACAGCACAGATACGCAGTATTTT. This sequence joins TRBV3-1 and TRBJ2-3, with 7 bases fitting TRBD2. This CDR3 has 17 amino acids. J gave up 0 bases and V 6 bases, and 12 bases lay outside the gene matches. Germline CDR1 is LGHDT and CDR2 is YNNKEL (reference sequence).

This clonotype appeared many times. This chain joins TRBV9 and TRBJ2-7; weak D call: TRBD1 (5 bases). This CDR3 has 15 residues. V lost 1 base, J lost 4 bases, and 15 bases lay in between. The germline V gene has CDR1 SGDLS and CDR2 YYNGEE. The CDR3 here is CASSVQGSGEYEQYF. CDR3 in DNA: TGTGCCAGCAGCGTACAGGGATCCGGAGAGTACGAGCAGTACTTC.

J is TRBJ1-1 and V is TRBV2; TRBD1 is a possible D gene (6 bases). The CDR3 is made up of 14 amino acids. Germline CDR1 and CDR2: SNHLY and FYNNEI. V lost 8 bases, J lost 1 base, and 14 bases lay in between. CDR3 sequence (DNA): TGTGCCAGCGGGACACCAACGAAGAACACTGAAGCTTTCTTT. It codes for CASGTPTKNTEAFF.

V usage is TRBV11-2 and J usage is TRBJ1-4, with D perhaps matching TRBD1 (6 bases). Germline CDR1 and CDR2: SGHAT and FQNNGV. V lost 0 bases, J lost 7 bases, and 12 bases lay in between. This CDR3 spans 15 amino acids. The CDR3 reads CASSLEGRGSEKLFF. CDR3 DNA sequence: TGTGCCAGCAGCTTAGAGGGCAGGGGTAGTGAAAAACTGTTTTTT.

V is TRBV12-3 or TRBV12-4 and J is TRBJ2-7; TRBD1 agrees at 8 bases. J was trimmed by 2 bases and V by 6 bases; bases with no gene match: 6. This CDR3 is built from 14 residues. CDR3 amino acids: CASSWTGLAYEQYF. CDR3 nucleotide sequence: TGTGCCAGCAGCTGGACAGGGCTTGCCTACGAGCAGTACTTC.

CDR3 bases: TGTGCCAGCAGCCAAGAAAAGGGGAGGGCAGGCGGTGAAAAACTGTTTTTT. Amino acid sequence: CASSQEKGRAGGEKLFF. V usage is TRBV4-2 and J usage is TRBJ1-4, with a tentative D call TRBD1 (5 bases). Germline V gene data show CDR1 as LGHNA and CDR2 as YNFKEQ. The CDR3 covers 17 residues. Trimming removed 0 bases from V and 7 bases from J, with 18 bases in between.

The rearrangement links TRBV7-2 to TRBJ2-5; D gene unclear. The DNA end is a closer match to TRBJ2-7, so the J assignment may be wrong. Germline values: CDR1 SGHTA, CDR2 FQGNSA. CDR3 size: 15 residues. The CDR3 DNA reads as TGTGCCAGCAGCTTACGAGTCTCGGACGGGTACGAGCAGTACTTC. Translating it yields CASSLRVSDGYEQYF.

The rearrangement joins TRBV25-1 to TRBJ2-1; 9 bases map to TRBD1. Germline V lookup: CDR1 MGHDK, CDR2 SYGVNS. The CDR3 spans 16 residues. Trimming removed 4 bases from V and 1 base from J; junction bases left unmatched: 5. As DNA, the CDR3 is TGTGCCAGCAGTGGACAGGGGGGAGGTTCCTACAATGAGCAGTTCTTC. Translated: CASSGQGGGSYNEQFF.

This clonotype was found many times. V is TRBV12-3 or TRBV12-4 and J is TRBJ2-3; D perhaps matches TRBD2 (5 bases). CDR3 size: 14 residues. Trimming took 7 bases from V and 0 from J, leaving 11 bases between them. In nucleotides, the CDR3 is TGTGCCAGCACCCCTGCGGGTAGCACAGATACGCAGTATTTT. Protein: CASTPAGSTDTQYF.

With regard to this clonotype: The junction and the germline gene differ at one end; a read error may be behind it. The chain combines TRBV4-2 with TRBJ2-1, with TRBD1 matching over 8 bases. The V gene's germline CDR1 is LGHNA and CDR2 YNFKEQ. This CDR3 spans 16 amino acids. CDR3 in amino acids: CANSPKTGVSYNEQFF. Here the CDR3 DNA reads TGTGCCAACAGCCCCAAGACAGGGGTATCCTACAATGAGCAGTTCTTC.

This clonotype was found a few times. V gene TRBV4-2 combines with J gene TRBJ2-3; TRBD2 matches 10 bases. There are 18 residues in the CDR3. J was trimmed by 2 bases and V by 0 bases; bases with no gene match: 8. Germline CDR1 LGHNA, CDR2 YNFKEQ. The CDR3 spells CASSQDQASGRNTDTQYF. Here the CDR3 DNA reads TGTGCCAGCAGCCAAGATCAAGCTAGCGGGAGAAACACAGATACGCAGTATTTT.

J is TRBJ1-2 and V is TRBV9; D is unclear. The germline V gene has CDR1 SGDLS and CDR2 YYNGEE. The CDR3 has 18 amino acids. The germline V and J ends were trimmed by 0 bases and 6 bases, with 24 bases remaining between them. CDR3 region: CASSVDLMATPRSHGYTF. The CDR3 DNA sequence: TGTGCCAGCAGCGTAGATCTGATGGCGACACCTCGGAGCCATGGCTACACCTTC. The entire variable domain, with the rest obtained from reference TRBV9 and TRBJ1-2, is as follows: DSGVTQTPKHLITATGQRVTLRCSPRSGDLSVYWYQQSLDQGLQFLIQYYNGEERAKGNILERFSAQQFPDLHSELNLSSLELGDSALYFCASSVDLMATPRSHGYTFGSGTRLTVV.

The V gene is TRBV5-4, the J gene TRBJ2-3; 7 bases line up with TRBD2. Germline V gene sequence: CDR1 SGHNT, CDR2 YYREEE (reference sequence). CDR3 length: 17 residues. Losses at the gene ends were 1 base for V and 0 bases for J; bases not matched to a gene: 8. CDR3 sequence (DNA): TGTGCCAGCAGCTTGCTCGGCGGGAGACTTAGCACAGATACGCAGTATTTT. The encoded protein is CASSLLGGRLSTDTQYF.